The present entry profiles one TCR beta chain with its context. What it binds is not known. This entry belongs to a study of graft-versus-host responses after intestinal transplantation. Study as a whole: The recipients all started with anti-thymocyte globulin induction and then took tacrolimus and steroids for roughly three years.

Sequencing was performed with immunoSEQ multiplex PCR; in TCRdb, only in-frame clones are kept and a portion is missing. The sample consists of 27,000 or so clones, 82% of them appearing once. Findings of the study overall: The study found high graft-versus-host to host-versus-graft clonal ratios in allografts of patients with graft-donor T cell macrochimerism. With peak circulating GvH clone levels came an association with early post-transplant HvG declines.

CDR3 length: 14 residues. The V and J ends lost 3 bases and 2 bases, in that order; junction bases with no gene match: 5. CDR1 SGHRS and CDR2 YFSETQ come from the germline V gene. The source is a human donor who received an intestinal transplant. J is TRBJ2-7 and V is TRBV5-1; 7 bases are a match to TRBD1. Sequenced here: unstimulated CD4+ T cells sorted from spleen or lymph node cells, sampled before intestinal transplant. The CDR3 DNA sequence: TGCGCCAGCAGCTCGAAGGGACAGCCCTACGAGCAGTACTTC. Translation: CASSSKGQPYEQYF.